The entry that follows covers one T cell receptor beta chain sequence. Its antigen remains unidentified. The record originates from a study of T cell responses to AZD1222 COVID-19 vaccine. Regarding the study as a whole: Baseline seropositives among AZD1222 recipients totaled only 5 to 7.

CDR3 length equals 15 residues. The germline V gene has CDR1 SSHAT and CDR2 FNYEAQ (reference sequence). The V and J ends lost 5 bases and 7 bases, in that order; junction bases with no gene match: 9. Some clones are missing from TCRdb's copy, which holds only in-frame ones; the method was immunoSEQ multiplex PCR. This table holds 140,000 to 150,000 clones, roughly 89% found once. The clonotype was recovered from an adult in good health. This specimen was peripheral blood, taken on day 0 of AZD1222 vaccination. The chain employs TRBV7-7 and TRBJ2-1; TRBD1 matches 9 bases. The CDR3 bases are TGTGCCAGCAGCCCCGGGACAGGGAAGGAAAATGAGCAGTTCTTC. It yields the protein CASSPGTGKENEQFF.